The entry that follows covers one T cell receptor (beta chain) sequence. The data derive from a study of T-cell reconstitution after alpha-beta-depleted transplantation in children. The ends lost 0 bases at V and 8 bases at J; junction bases unmatched: 16. In germline, CDR1 is DFQATT, CDR2 SNEGSKA (reference sequence). The CDR3 is 17 amino acids. TCRbeta library construction was performed incorporating unique molecular identifiers. TCRdb analysed the PCR reads with MiXCR anew, one entry per CDR3 protein. The sample has about 610,000 distinct CDR3 sequences; 8% to 11% are singletons. Source: PBMCs from the stem cell graft donor, taken from the stem cell graft. The rearrangement links TRBV20-1 to TRBJ2-5; 9 nucleotides align to TRBD2. The clonotype originates from a human donor who donated a stem cell graft to a child with acute myeloid leukemia. CDR3 protein: CSARDQGLAIGPGTQYF. The CDR3 DNA sequence: TGCAGTGCTAGAGATCAAGGACTAGCGATCGGGCCGGGAACCCAGTACTTC.